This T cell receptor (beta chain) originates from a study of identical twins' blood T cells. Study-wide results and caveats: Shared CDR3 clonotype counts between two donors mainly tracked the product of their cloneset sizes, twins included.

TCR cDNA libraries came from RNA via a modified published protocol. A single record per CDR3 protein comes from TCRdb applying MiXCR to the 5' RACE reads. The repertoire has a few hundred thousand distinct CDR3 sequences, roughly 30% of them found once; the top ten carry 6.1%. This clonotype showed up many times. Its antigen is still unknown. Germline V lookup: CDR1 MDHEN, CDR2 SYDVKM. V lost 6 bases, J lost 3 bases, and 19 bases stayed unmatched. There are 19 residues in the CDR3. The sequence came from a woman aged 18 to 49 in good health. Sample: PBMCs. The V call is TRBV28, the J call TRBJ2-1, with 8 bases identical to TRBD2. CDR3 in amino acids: CASRDTLFSGKTDYNEQFF. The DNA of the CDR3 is TGTGCCAGCAGAGATACCCTTTTTAGCGGGAAGACTGACTACAATGAGCAGTTCTTC.